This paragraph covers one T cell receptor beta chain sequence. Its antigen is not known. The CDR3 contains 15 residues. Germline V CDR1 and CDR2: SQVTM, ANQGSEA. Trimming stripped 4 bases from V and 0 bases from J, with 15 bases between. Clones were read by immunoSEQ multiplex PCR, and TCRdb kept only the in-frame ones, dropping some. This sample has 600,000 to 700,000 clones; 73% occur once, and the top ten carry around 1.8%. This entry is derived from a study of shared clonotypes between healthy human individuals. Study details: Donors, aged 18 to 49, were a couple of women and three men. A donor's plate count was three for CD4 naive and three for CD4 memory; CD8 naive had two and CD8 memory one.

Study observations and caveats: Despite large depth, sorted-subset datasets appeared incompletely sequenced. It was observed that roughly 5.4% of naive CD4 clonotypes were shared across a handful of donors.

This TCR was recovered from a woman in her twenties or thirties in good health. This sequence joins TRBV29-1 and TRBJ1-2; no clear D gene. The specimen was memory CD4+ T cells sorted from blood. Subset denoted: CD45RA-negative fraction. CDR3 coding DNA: TGCAGCGTTGCCCTCGAGATTACAGCTAACTATGGCTACACCTTC. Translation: CSVALEITANYGYTF.